A selection of T cell receptor beta chains follows, all from one sample in a study of T cells after posttransplantation cyclophosphamide. Produced via immunoSEQ multiplex PCR; TCRdb's table is partial and in-frame only. The data show over 15,000 clones, less than 95% seen once. Sequencing was done on a sample of naive CD4+ T cells sorted from blood. The source of these receptors is a woman aged 45-59 years in good health and a related stem cell transplant donor. Both conserved end residues are part of each CDR3. The order of the fields is V gene, J gene, CDR3 protein.

TRBV7-8	TRBJ1-5	CASSLAVVGGYQPQHF
TRBV7-2	TRBJ2-2	CASSLGALNTGELFF
TRBV9	TRBJ2-1	CASTLLASSYNEQFF
TRBV27	TRBJ2-1	CASSRRYSEQFF
TRBV18	TRBJ2-3	CASSGTSTDTQYF
TRBV6-4	TRBJ1-1	CASRMDRGTEAFF
TRBV28	-	CASSLPAGEAYEQYF
TRBV6-4	TRBJ2-7	CASSRTGSEQYF
TRBV10-3	TRBJ2-1	CAISGAGDKFRNEQFF
TRBV5-1	TRBJ1-2	CASSLAGHDYGYTF
TRBV7-2	TRBJ2-5	CASSAQAGWGETQYF
TRBV2	TRBJ1-6	CASSFHSDRTYNSPLHF
TRBV5-6	TRBJ2-7	CASSPGLAASLEQYF
TRBV18	TRBJ2-1	CASSPTSGANEQFF
TRBV4-2	TRBJ1-1	CASSQDTGRAVGVGNTEAFF
TRBV5-1	TRBJ2-3	CASSLGTGKRTDTQYF
TRBV11-2	TRBJ1-2	CASSRAPVGGVGYGYTF
TRBV6-1	TRBJ1-1	CASISRGNTEAFF
TRBV4-2	TRBJ2-3	CASSQRGLAKDTQYF
TRBV15	TRBJ1-2	CATSRGKDRSYGYTF
TRBV30	TRBJ2-1	CAWSQINEQFF
TRBV29-1	TRBJ2-7	CSVVGLSSEQYF
TRBV28	TRBJ2-5	CASSLWGGQETQYF
TRBV9	TRBJ2-5	CASNKAGAETQYF
TRBV7-2	TRBJ1-1	CASSPAGVYTEAFF
TRBV7-3	TRBJ2-3	CASSRSGTSGSRGFTMDTQYF
TRBV6-6	TRBJ1-3	CASSTGGVGNTIYF
TRBV2	TRBJ1-6	CASSEPQGRGSPLHF
TRBV7-2	TRBJ1-2	CASSLVTLLPEGYTF
TRBV30	TRBJ2-7	CAWSVGAYEQYF
TRBV6-5	TRBJ2-2	CASTRPGGTGELFF
TRBV7-2	TRBJ1-3	CASSRAGSGNTIYF
TRBV6-1	-	CASTRRGGDIYEQYF
TRBV7-2	TRBJ2-7	CASSLARGREQYF
TRBV7-8	TRBJ1-1	CASSLDRGRGTEAFF
TRBV5-1	TRBJ1-4	CASSFSGGTNEKLFF
TRBV11-1	TRBJ2-7	CASSLHGGVTYEQYF
TRBV25-1	TRBJ2-2	CASRPHPPPGELFF
TRBV6-1	TRBJ1-2	CASRNRAGGAYGYTF
TRBV7-3	TRBJ1-1	CASSTQGGMNTEAFF